Below, 9 T cell receptor beta chains from the same sample are listed, as sequenced in a study of blood T cell repertoires in COVID-19. Produced via immunoSEQ multiplex PCR; TCRdb's table is partial and in-frame only. The sample shows 310,000 or so clones, 75% to 95% of them seen only once. Sequencing input: PBMCs or T cells enriched from blood (not recorded which). The receptors here all came from a woman in her twenties or thirties who had recovered from COVID-19.

The rearrangement joins TRBV25-1 to TRBJ2-7; 12 bases match TRBD1. In germline, CDR1 is MGHDK, CDR2 SYGVNS. The CDR3 runs to 16 residues. With V trimmed by 4 bases and J by 4 bases, 8 bases remained unmatched. The DNA for the CDR3 is TGTGCCAGCAGTGGAGGGGGGACAGGGGGCGCATACGAGCAGTACTTC. Protein: CASSGGGTGGAYEQYF.

The CDR3 sequence: CASSLRGLPIGELFF. CDR3 sequence (DNA): TGTGCCAGTAGTCTACGGGGACTTCCCATCGGGGAGCTGTTTTTT. This chain links TRBV19 with TRBJ2-2; possibly TRBD2 for D (6 bases). Germline CDR1 is LNHDA and CDR2 is SQIVND (reference sequence). Trimming stripped 5 bases from V and 7 bases from J, with 17 bases between. The CDR3 spans 15 residues.

The chain joins TRBV29-1 to TRBJ2-5; 8 bases align to TRBD1. Germline trimming cut 3 bases from V and 4 bases from J; bases unmatched to any gene: 1. CDR1 is SQVTM, CDR2 ANQGSEA, per germline. The CDR3 is 12 residues long. The CDR3 bases are TGCAGCGTTGACAGGGGGCGAGAGACCCAGTACTTC. Its translation is CSVDRGRETQYF.

This chain uses TRBV2 with TRBJ2-7, with 11 bases aligning to TRBD2. V lost 8 bases and J lost 6; bases outside the gene matches: 24. Germline CDR1 and CDR2: SNHLY and FYNNEI. The CDR3 is made up of 19 amino acids. CDR3 protein: CASSTPSSTSGSSGSEQYF. DNA of the CDR3: TGTGCCAGCTCAACCCCCAGTTCTACTAGCGGGAGTTCCGGGAGCGAGCAGTACTTC.

The chain employs TRBV10-2 and TRBJ2-1; TRBD1 matches at 8 bases. The CDR3 totals 14 residues. Germline CDR1 WSHSY, CDR2 SAAADI. With V trimmed by 7 bases and J by 8 bases, 10 bases remained unmatched. As DNA, the CDR3 is TGCGCCAGCAAATCCCAGGGGGCGCGGGATGAGCAGTTCTTC. Protein: CASKSQGARDEQFF.

The chain carries TRBV15 and TRBJ1-1; 7 nucleotides align to TRBD1. The V gene's germline CDR1 is LNHNV and CDR2 YYDKDF (reference sequence). With V trimmed by 1 base and J by 4 bases, 9 bases remained unmatched. This CDR3 is 16 amino acids long. The CDR3 is CATSRVQGVGSTEAFF. CDR3 in DNA: TGTGCCACCAGCAGAGTTCAGGGGGTCGGTTCCACTGAAGCTTTCTTT.

The chain links TRBV5-1 to TRBJ2-2; D ambiguous. Germline values: CDR1 SGHRS, CDR2 YFSETQ. The CDR3 runs to 14 residues. V was cut by 0 bases and J by 3 bases, with 6 bases left in between. In nucleotides, the CDR3 is TGCGCCAGCAGCTTGGGTCCGGACACCGGGGAGCTGTTTTTT. Protein: CASSLGPDTGELFF.

This rearrangement joins TRBV5-4 to TRBJ1-2; maybe TRBD1 (5 bases). V was clipped by 4 bases and J by 8 bases, with 9 bases between them. Germline V CDR1 and CDR2: SGHNT, YYREEE (reference sequence). The CDR3 has 11 amino acids. The CDR3 is CASSSNRGYTF. Written as DNA, the CDR3 is TGTGCCAGCAGCAGTAACAGGGGCTACACCTTC.

This clone was seen a single time. J is TRBJ2-1 and V is TRBV27, with 9 bases identical to TRBD2. Trimming at V came to 1 base and at J to 1 base, leaving 5 bases not matched to a gene. Germline CDR1 MNHEY, CDR2 SMNVEV (reference sequence). The CDR3 contains 17 residues. The CDR3: CASSLLGSGRSYNEQFF. The CDR3 DNA reads as TGTGCCAGCAGTTTATTGGGTAGCGGGAGATCCTACAATGAGCAGTTCTTC.